This T cell receptor beta chain was captured by sequencing in a study of blood T cells in healthy people across ages. Study-level findings and limits: There was no known CMV status for donors, so expanded clonotype changes were possibly confounded.

A sample-barcoded 5' primer and a J-beta primer mix were used in a second PCR of roughly 6 to 11 cycles. The template-switch adaptor was a 5' adaptor with 12 random nucleotides. It tagged each cDNA molecule. The study obtained at least 2.5 million CDR3-containing paired-end reads from every sample. From the 5' RACE reads, TCRdb called clonotypes with MiXCR, one entry per CDR3 protein. The sample gives more than 1,000,000 distinct CDR3 sequences, roughly a quarter of which show up once; approximately 0.79% is in the top ten. Concerning this clonotype itself: Its antigen is not identified.

These data were likewise used in another study, on T cells of mothers and their children.

The TCR sequence derives from a girl aged 2 to 10 in good health. Sequenced: blood.

In DNA, the CDR3 is TGCGCCAGCAGCCAGGTTAGAGCCGGGACAGGGAATACTGAAGCTTTCTTT. Its protein product is CASSQVRAGTGNTEAFF. This sequence joins TRBV4-1 and TRBJ1-1; 9 positions match TRBD1. The CDR3 is made up of 17 amino acids. J was trimmed by 5 bases and V by 3 bases; bases with no gene match: 13. CDR1 is MGHRA, CDR2 YSYEKL, per germline.